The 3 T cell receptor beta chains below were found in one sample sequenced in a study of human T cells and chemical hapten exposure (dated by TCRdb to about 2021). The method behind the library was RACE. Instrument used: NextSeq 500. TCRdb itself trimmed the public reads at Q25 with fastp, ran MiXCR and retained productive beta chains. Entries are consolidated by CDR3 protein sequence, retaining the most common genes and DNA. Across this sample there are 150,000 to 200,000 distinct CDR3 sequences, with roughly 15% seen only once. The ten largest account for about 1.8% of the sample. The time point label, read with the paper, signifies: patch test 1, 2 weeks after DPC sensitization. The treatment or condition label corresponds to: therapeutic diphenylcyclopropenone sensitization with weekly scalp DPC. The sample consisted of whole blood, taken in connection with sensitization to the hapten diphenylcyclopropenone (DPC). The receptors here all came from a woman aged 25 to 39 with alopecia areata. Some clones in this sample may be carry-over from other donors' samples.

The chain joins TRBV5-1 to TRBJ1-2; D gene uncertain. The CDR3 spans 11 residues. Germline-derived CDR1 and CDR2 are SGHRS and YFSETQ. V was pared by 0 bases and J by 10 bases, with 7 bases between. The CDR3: CASSLDAVYTF. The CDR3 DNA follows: TGCGCCAGCAGCTTGGATGCGGTCTACACCTTC. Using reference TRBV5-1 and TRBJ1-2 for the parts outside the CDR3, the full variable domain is KAGVTQTPRYLIKTRGQQVTLSCSPISGHRSVSWYQQTPGQGLQFLFEYFSETQRNKGNFPGRFSGRQFSNSRSEMNVSTLELGDSALYLCASSLDAVYTFGSGTRLTVV.

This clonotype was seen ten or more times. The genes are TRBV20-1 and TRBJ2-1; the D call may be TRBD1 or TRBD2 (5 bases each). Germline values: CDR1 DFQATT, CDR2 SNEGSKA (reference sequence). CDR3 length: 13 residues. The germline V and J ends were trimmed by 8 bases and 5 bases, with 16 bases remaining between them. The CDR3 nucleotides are TGCAGTCTTCCTCGTGGGGGACACAATGAGCAGTTCTTC. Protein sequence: CSLPRGGHNEQFF.

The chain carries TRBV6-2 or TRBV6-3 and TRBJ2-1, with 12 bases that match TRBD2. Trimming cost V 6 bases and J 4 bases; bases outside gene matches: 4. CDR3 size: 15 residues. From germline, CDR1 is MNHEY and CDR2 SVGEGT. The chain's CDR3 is CASRPGLAGYNEQFF. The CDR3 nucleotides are TGTGCCAGCAGACCCGGACTAGCGGGGTACAATGAGCAGTTCTTC.